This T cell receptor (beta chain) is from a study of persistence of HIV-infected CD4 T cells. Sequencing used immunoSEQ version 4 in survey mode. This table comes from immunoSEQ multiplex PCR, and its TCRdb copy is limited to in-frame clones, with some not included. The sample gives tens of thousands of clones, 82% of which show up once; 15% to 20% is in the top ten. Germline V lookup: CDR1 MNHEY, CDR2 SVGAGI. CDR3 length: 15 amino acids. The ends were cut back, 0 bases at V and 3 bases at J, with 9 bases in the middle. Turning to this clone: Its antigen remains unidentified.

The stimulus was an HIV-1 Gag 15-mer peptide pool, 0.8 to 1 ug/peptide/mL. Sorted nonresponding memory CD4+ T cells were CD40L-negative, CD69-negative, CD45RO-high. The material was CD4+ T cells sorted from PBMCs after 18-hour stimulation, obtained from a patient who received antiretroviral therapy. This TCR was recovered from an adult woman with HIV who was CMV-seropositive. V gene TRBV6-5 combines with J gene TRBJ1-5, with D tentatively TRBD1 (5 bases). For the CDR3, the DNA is TGTGCCAGCAGTTACTCGGGGCAGTCCAATCAGCCCCAGCATTTT. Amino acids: CASSYSGQSNQPQHF.